These 19 T cell receptor beta chains originate from one sample sequenced in a study of blood T cell repertoires in COVID-19. Assay used: immunoSEQ multiplex PCR; TCRdb lists only in-frame clones, some missing. The table lists 150,000 to 200,000 clones, 84% of them singletons. The sequenced sample was peripheral blood. These receptors all stem from a man in his 70s with active or convalescent COVID-19.

The chain's CDR3 is CAWTRGGKRSYEQYF. Here the CDR3 DNA reads TGTGCCTGGACCCGGGGGGGAAAACGCTCCTACGAGCAGTACTTC. The chain combines TRBV30 with TRBJ2-7; 8 bases match TRBD2. The CDR3 has 15 residues. The ends lost 4 bases at V and 0 bases at J; junction bases unmatched: 8. The V gene's germline CDR1 is GTSNPN and CDR2 SVGIG (reference sequence).

The genes are TRBV9 and TRBJ2-7, with 9 bases aligning to TRBD1. The CDR3 totals 15 residues. After removal of 4 bases from V and 4 bases from J, the junction contained 9 bases not matched to a gene. CDR1 and CDR2 (germline): SGDLS, YYNGEE. The DNA of the CDR3 is TGTGCCAGCAGCCCCTGGGACAGGGAGGGATACGAGCAGTACTTC. Translating it yields CASSPWDREGYEQYF.

The chain links TRBV10-3 to TRBJ2-1; 8 nucleotides align to TRBD1. Germline CDR1 is ENHRY and CDR2 is SYGVKD. The CDR3 spans 15 residues. Unmatched junction bases numbered 3, after V lost 4 bases and J lost 1 base. The CDR3 DNA is TGTGCCATCAGTGCGGGGACAGGTTCCTACAATGAGCAGTTCTTC. The encoded protein is CAISAGTGSYNEQFF.

The rearrangement joins TRBV7-9 to TRBJ1-4; D might be TRBD1 (5 bases). The CDR3 is 16 amino acids. The germline gives CDR1 SEHNR, CDR2 FQNEAQ (reference sequence). The V end was cut by 0 bases, the J end by 8 bases, with 16 bases between. DNA for the CDR3: TGTGCCAGCAGCTTAGCTCAGGGAGGTAGAGTGGAAAAACTGTTTTTT. Its protein is CASSLAQGGRVEKLFF.

The rearrangement joins TRBV28 to TRBJ1-1; D may be TRBD1 (6 bases). The CDR3 consists of 15 residues. The ends were cut back, 6 bases at V and 1 base at J, with 15 bases in the middle. The germline CDR1 and CDR2 sequences are MDHEN and SYDVKM. CDR3 nucleotide sequence: TGTGCCAGCAGCCCGGGGGGCAGTAAGAACACTGAAGCTTTCTTT. Translating it yields CASSPGGSKNTEAFF.

The V call is TRBV30, the J call TRBJ2-3; 7 positions agree with TRBD1. The germline V gene has CDR1 GTSNPN and CDR2 SVGIG (reference sequence). J lost 1 base, V lost 0 bases, and 4 bases had no gene match. This CDR3 region has 15 residues. The CDR3 DNA sequence: TGTGCCTGGAGTGTACACACAGGGGGCACAGATACGCAGTATTTT. This translates into CAWSVHTGGTDTQYF.

This chain connects TRBV3-1 (or the pseudogene TRBV3-2) to TRBJ1-4; D is undetermined. Deletions cut 2 bases from V and 8 bases from J, with 12 bases between. The CDR3 is 14 residues long. Germline CDR1 and CDR2: LGHDT and YNNKEL (reference sequence). The CDR3 DNA is TGTGCCAGCAGCCAAAAGTCGAATAGAGAAAAACTGTTTTTT. It encodes CASSQKSNREKLFF.

CDR3 region: CATSSEHGSSYEQYF. CDR3 coding DNA: TGTGCCACCAGCTCCGAGCACGGGAGCTCCTACGAGCAGTACTTC. V and J are TRBV15 and TRBJ2-7; perhaps TRBD2 as D (6 bases). Germline V gene sequence: CDR1 LNHNV, CDR2 YYDKDF (reference sequence). This CDR3 has 15 residues. Trimming removed 5 bases at V and 0 bases at J, with 14 bases between.

The chain uses TRBV6-2 or TRBV6-3 and TRBJ1-2; D might be TRBD1 (6 bases). The germline gives CDR1 MNHEY, CDR2 SVGEGT. The V end was cut by 6 bases, the J end by 0 bases, with 20 bases between. This CDR3 has 17 residues. The CDR3 bases are TGTGCCAGCAGCCGACATATGACAGGCGCAGCTAACTATGGCTACACCTTC. Protein sequence: CASSRHMTGAANYGYTF.

The chain joins TRBV5-1 to TRBJ2-1, with D tentatively TRBD2 (6 bases). CDR3 size: 13 residues. Looked up from germline, CDR1 is SGHRS and CDR2 is YFSETQ. Deletions cut 0 bases from V and 7 bases from J, with 8 bases between. In nucleotides, the CDR3 is TGCGCCAGCAGCTTGGAACTAGCAAATGAGCAGTTCTTC. The encoded protein is CASSLELANEQFF.

This chain links TRBV11-2 with TRBJ1-2, with D possibly being TRBD1 (6 bases). The CDR3 totals 15 residues. V was clipped by 4 bases and J by 3 bases, with 15 bases between them. The V gene's germline CDR1 is SGHAT and CDR2 FQNNGV. This chain's CDR3 is CASSSLTGKDYGYTF. CDR3 nucleotides: TGTGCCAGCAGCTCCCTGACAGGAAAGGACTATGGCTACACCTTC.

This clone occurred once. This chain links TRBV29-1 with TRBJ2-1, with 7 bases that match TRBD2. Germline trimming cut 3 bases from V and 6 bases from J; bases unmatched to any gene: 14. Looked up from germline, CDR1 is SQVTM and CDR2 is ANQGSEA. The length of the CDR3 is 16 residues. The CDR3 sequence is CSVDLGRARVGNEQFF. CDR3 in DNA: TGCAGCGTTGATTTGGGGAGGGCCAGGGTCGGCAATGAGCAGTTCTTC.

The sample holds a few counts of this clone. The V and J genes are TRBV14 and TRBJ1-6; TRBD1 is a possible D gene (5 bases). The CDR3 covers 15 residues. V gave up 1 base and J gave up 9 bases, with 13 bases separating them. Germline CDR1 and CDR2: SGHDN and FVKESK. CDR3 in amino acids: CASSQVSGIFSPLHF. CDR3 bases: TGTGCCAGCAGCCAAGTTTCAGGGATTTTTTCACCCCTCCACTTT.

The rearrangement joins TRBV6-2 or TRBV6-3 to TRBJ2-1, with TRBD2 identical over 14 bases. CDR1 and CDR2 (germline): MNHEY, SVGEGT. J lost 6 bases, V lost 2 bases, and 6 bases had no gene match. This CDR3 has 17 residues. DNA of the CDR3: TGTGCCAGCAGTTACGGGGGACTAGCGGGGGTCGGCAATGAGCAGTTCTTC. Its protein is CASSYGGLAGVGNEQFF.

Turning to this clone: The same CDR3 also results from other DNA sequences found in this sample. The rearrangement joins TRBV21-1 to TRBJ2-1; the D call of TRBD2 is as the table states it, not checked on the DNA. TRBV21-1 is a pseudogene segment. CDR3 length: 19 amino acids. This CDR3 is CASSNGSGAGGNSYNEQFF. The CDR3 nucleotides read TGTGCCAGCAGCAACGGGAGCGGGGCGGGCGGGAACTCCTACAATGAGCAGTTCTTC.

V usage is TRBV19 and J usage is TRBJ1-1, with D possibly TRBD1 on 5 matching bases. The CDR3 totals 13 residues. Germline V gives CDR1 LNHDA, CDR2 SQIVND (reference sequence). V lost 1 base, J lost 11 bases, and 14 bases lay in between. Here the CDR3 DNA reads TGTGCCAGTAGTATAGTGGGGACGGCGGGGGCTTTCTTT. Protein product: CASSIVGTAGAFF.

The rearrangement uses TRBV11-2 and TRBJ2-5, with 12 bases matching TRBD1. The CDR3 covers 16 residues. Trimming removed 4 bases from V and 5 bases from J; junction bases left unmatched: 8. Germline values: CDR1 SGHAT, CDR2 FQNNGV. In DNA, the CDR3 is TGTGCCAGCAGCTCGCTGGGACAGGGGGCGATGGAGACCCAGTACTTC. Translating gives CASSSLGQGAMETQYF.

The chain couples TRBV7-9 to TRBJ2-6; D perhaps matches TRBD2 (6 bases). This CDR3 spans 16 amino acids. Germline V gene data show CDR1 as SEHNR and CDR2 as FQNEAQ (reference sequence). V lost 4 bases to trimming and J lost 2 bases, with 12 bases between them. The CDR3 sequence: CASSSEEGTGANVLTF. CDR3 coding DNA: TGTGCCAGCAGCTCAGAGGAGGGGACTGGGGCCAACGTCCTGACTTTC.

The gene calls are TRBV30 and TRBJ2-2; 12 bases align to TRBD2. The CDR3 covers 16 residues. CDR1 and CDR2 from the germline V gene are GTSNPN and SVGIG (reference sequence). V lost 3 bases, J lost 7 bases, and 9 bases stayed unmatched. CDR3: CAWSRLAGDAGGELFF. DNA of the CDR3: TGTGCCTGGAGCAGACTAGCGGGGGACGCCGGCGGGGAGCTGTTTTTT.